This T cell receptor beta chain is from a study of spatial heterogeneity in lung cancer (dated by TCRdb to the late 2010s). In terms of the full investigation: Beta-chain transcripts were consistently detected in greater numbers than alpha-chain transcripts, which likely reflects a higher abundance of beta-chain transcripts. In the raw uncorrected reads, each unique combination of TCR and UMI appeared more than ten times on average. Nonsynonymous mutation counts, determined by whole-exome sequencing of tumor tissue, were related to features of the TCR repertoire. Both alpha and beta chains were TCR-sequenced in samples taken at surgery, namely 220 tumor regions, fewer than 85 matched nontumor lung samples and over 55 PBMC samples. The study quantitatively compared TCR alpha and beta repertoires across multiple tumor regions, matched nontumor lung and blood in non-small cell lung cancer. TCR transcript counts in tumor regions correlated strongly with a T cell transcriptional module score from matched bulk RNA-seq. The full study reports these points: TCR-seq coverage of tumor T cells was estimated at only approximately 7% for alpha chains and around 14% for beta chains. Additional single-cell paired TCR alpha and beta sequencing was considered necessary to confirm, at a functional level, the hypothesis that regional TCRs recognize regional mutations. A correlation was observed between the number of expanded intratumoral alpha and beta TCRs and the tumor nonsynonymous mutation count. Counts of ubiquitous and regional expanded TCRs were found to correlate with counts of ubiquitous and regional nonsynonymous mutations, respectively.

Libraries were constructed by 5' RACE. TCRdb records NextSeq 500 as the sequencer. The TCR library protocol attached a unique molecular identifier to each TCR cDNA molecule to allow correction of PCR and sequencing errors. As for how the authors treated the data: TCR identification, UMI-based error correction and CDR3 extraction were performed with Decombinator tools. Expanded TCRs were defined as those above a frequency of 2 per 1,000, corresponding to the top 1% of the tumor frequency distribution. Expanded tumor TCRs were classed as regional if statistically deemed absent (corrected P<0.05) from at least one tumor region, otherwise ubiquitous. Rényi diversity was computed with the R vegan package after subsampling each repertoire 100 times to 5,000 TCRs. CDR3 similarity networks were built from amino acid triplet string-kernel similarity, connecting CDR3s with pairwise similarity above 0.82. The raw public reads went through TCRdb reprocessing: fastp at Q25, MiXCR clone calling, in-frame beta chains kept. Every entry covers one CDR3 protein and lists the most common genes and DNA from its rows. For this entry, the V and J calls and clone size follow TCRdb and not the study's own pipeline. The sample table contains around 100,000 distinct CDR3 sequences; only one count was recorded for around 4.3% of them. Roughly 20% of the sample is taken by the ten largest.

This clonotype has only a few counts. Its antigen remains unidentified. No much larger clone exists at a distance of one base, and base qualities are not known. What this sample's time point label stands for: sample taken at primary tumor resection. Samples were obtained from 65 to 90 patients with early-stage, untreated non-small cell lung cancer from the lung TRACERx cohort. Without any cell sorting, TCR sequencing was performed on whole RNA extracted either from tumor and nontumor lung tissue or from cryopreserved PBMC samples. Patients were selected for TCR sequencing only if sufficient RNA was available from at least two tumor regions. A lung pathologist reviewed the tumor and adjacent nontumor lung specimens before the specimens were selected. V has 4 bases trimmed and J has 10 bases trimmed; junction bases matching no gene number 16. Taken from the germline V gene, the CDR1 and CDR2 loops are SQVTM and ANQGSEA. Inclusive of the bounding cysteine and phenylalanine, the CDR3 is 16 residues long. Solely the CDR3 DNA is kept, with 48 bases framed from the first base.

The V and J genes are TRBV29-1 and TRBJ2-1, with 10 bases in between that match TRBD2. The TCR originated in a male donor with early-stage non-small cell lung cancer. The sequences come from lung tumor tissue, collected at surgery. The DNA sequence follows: TGCAGCGTTGGGAGTATGAGCGGGAGGGCCCCTGAGGAGCAGTTCTTC. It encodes CSVGSMSGRAPEEQFF.